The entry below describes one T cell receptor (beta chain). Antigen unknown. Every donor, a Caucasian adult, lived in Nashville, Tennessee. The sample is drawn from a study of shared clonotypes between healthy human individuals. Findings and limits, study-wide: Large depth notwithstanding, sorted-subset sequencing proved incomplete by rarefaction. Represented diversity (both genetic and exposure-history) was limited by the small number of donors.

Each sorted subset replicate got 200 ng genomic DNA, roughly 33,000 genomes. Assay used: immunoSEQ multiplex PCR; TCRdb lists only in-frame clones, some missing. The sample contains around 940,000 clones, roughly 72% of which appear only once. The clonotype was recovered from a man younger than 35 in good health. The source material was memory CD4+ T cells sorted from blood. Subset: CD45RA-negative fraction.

The CDR3 DNA follows: TGTGCCAGTAGTGGCTCACTGGCAACTAATGAAAAACTGTTTTTT. Residues: CASSGSLATNEKLFF. This chain uses TRBV19 with TRBJ1-4; D unclear. With 5 bases removed from V and 0 bases from J, the gap between germline ends came to 10 bases. The CDR3 is made up of 15 amino acids. Germline lookup yields CDR1 LNHDA and CDR2 SQIVND (reference sequence).